Below are 14 T cell receptor beta chains sequenced from a single sample in a study of blood T cell repertoires in COVID-19. The assay was immunoSEQ multiplex PCR, and TCRdb's table has in-frame clones only and misses some. Of 30,000 to 35,000 clones listed, around 87% are singletons. Sequencing was done on a sample of peripheral blood. The receptors were gathered from a man in his sixties with active COVID-19.

The chain links TRBV13 to TRBJ2-5, with D perhaps matching TRBD1 (5 bases). Trimming removed 2 bases at V and 4 bases at J, with 8 bases between. The CDR3 loop spans 13 amino acids. Per the germline V gene, CDR1 is PRHDT and CDR2 is FYEKMQ (reference sequence). In nucleotides, the CDR3 is TGTGCCAGCAGCTTAAGGGGCAGAGAGACCCAGTACTTC. It encodes CASSLRGRETQYF.

The gene calls are TRBV2 and TRBJ2-1; maybe TRBD1 (5 bases). This CDR3 has 15 amino acids. Trimming took 7 bases from V and 7 from J, leaving 20 bases between them. Germline V gene sequence: CDR1 SNHLY, CDR2 FYNNEI. The DNA for the CDR3 is TGTGCCAGCATTAATCCGTATCAGGGTTTAAATGAGCAGTTCTTC. Its protein is CASINPYQGLNEQFF.

V gene TRBV5-4 combines with J gene TRBJ1-1, with 8 bases identical to TRBD1. CDR1 SGHNT and CDR2 YYREEE come from the germline V gene (reference sequence). The J segment lost 1 base and the V segment lost 2 bases, leaving 4 bases of the junction unmatched. The CDR3 totals 15 residues. CDR3 sequence: CASSFPGTGNTEAFF. The CDR3, as DNA: TGTGCCAGCAGCTTCCCAGGGACAGGGAACACTGAAGCTTTCTTT.

V usage is TRBV12-3 or TRBV12-4 and J usage is TRBJ2-1; D possibly corresponds to TRBD2 (5 bases). The CDR3 consists of 13 residues. V gave up 6 bases and J gave up 8 bases, with 14 bases separating them. CDR3 region: CASRSSGSDEQFF. The CDR3 DNA sequence: TGTGCCAGCAGGTCTTCGGGGTCGGATGAGCAGTTCTTC.

The chain employs TRBV5-1 and TRBJ1-1, with TRBD1 identical over 7 bases. CDR3 length equals 15 residues. V trimming: 1 base; J trimming: 5 bases; junction bases outside the gene matches: 8. Per the germline V gene, CDR1 is SGHRS and CDR2 is YFSETQ. The CDR3 DNA reads as TGCGCCAGCAGCTTGCGGCCGGACAGGAGGACTGAAGCTTTCTTT. Translating gives CASSLRPDRRTEAFF. The whole variable domain, filled in from reference TRBV5-1 and TRBJ1-1, reads KAGVTQTPRYLIKTRGQQVTLSCSPISGHRSVSWYQQTPGQGLQFLFEYFSETQRNKGNFPGRFSGRQFSNSRSEMNVSTLELGDSALYLCASSLRPDRRTEAFFGQGTRLTVV.

V gene TRBV4-1 combines with J gene TRBJ2-3; 11 bases align to TRBD2. The germline gives CDR1 MGHRA, CDR2 YSYEKL. The CDR3 extends over 16 amino acids. The V gene end was trimmed by 6 bases and the J gene end by 2 bases; junction bases not matched to a gene: 7. CDR3 protein: CASSNLAGGNTDTQYF. CDR3 in DNA: TGCGCCAGCAGTAATCTAGCGGGGGGAAACACAGATACGCAGTATTTT.

The chain couples TRBV7-9 to TRBJ2-3; 10 nucleotides align to TRBD2. J was trimmed by 7 bases and V by 0 bases; bases with no gene match: 7. The CDR3 length is 16 residues. Germline V CDR1 and CDR2: SEHNR, FQNEAQ (reference sequence). The CDR3 protein is CASSLAGLAFGNTQYF. CDR3 bases: TGTGCCAGCAGCTTAGCGGGACTAGCGTTCGGGAATACGCAGTATTTT.

This clone came up once. V gene TRBV5-1 combines with J gene TRBJ2-2; TRBD2 aligns across 9 bases. The CDR3 sequence is 17 residues long. V shed 5 bases and J 2 bases; nucleotides not matched to a gene: 10. The germline CDR1 and CDR2 sequences are SGHRS and YFSETQ. The CDR3 reads CASSTNLAGINTGELFF. The DNA of the CDR3 is TGCGCCAGCAGTACTAATCTAGCGGGGATAAACACCGGGGAGCTGTTTTTT.

This rearrangement joins TRBV5-6 to TRBJ2-5; TRBD2 aligns across 8 bases. The CDR3 covers 17 residues. Germline trimming cut 0 bases from V and 2 bases from J; bases unmatched to any gene: 9. Germline CDR1 reads SGHDT; CDR2 reads YYEEEE. The CDR3 sequence is CASSLAGVAGWQETQYF. The DNA of the CDR3 is TGTGCCAGCAGCTTGGCCGGAGTAGCGGGGTGGCAAGAGACCCAGTACTTC.

The CDR3 region is CSARYPYEQYF. The CDR3 bases are TGCAGTGCTAGATATCCCTACGAGCAGTACTTC. The chain carries TRBV20-1 and TRBJ2-7; D not certain. This CDR3 comprises 11 residues. The germline V gene encodes CDR1 DFQATT and CDR2 SNEGSKA (reference sequence). V lost 2 bases and J 2 bases, leaving 4 bases between the germline ends.

The chain links TRBV9 to TRBJ2-2; D is perhaps TRBD2 (5 bases). CDR3 length equals 16 residues. Germline values: CDR1 SGDLS, CDR2 YYNGEE. Trimming left V 4 bases short and J 9 bases short, with 22 bases between. The DNA of the CDR3 is TGTGCCAGCAGCCCCTCAAGCGGACCTGGAAACCGGGAGCTGTTTTTT. Protein: CASSPSSGPGNRELFF.

This clone was seen once. The V and J genes are TRBV2 and TRBJ2-1, with 7 bases lining up with TRBD2. Germline CDR1 is SNHLY and CDR2 is FYNNEI. V lost 1 base to trimming and J lost 1 base; unmatched junction nucleotides: 4. This CDR3 is 16 amino acids long. CDR3 loop: CASSEGRESSYNEQFF. In nucleotides, the CDR3 is TGTGCCAGCAGTGAAGGGCGGGAGAGTTCCTACAATGAGCAGTTCTTC.

This sequence joins TRBV19 and TRBJ2-7; a weak D match, TRBD1 (5 bases). Deletions cut 3 bases from V and 3 bases from J, with 12 bases between. The CDR3 covers 14 residues. Germline loops: CDR1 LNHDA, CDR2 SQIVND (reference sequence). The CDR3 here is CASSMGRMFYEQYF. In DNA form, the CDR3 reads TGTGCCAGTAGTATGGGGCGGATGTTCTACGAGCAGTACTTC. The full variable domain, its missing parts supplied by reference TRBV19 and TRBJ2-7, is DGGITQSPKYLFRKEGQNVTLSCEQNLNHDAMYWYRQDPGQGLRLIYYSQIVNDFQKGDIAEGYSVSREKKESFPLTVTSAQKNPTAFYLCASSMGRMFYEQYFGPGTRLTVT.

This chain joins TRBV28 and TRBJ1-1, with a possible D match to TRBD1 (6 bases). The ends were cut back, 6 bases at V and 6 bases at J, with 11 bases in the middle. CDR1 is MDHEN, CDR2 SYDVKM, per germline. This CDR3 has 12 residues. The CDR3 loop reads CASRGGGSEAFF. In DNA, the CDR3 is TGTGCCAGCAGGGGAGGGGGTTCTGAAGCTTTCTTT.